This is a list of T cell receptor beta chains from one sample in a study of long-term antiretroviral therapy in people with HIV. Measured with immunoSEQ multiplex PCR; TCRdb has only the in-frame clones, and not every one. This sample has some 24,000 clones, with about four fifths found just once. The specimen comprised unsorted PBMCs, sampled 0.7 years before starting antiretroviral therapy. The receptor source for this set is a man aged 25 to 45 with HIV. Each CDR3 is given with its conserved first and last residue. Fields, in order: clone size, J gene, V gene, D gene, CDR3 protein, CDR3 DNA. D genes are given only for firm matches. The listing skips clone size in some rows; elsewhere it reads once, few, many or a size class.

size: once; J: TRBJ2-7; V: TRBV6-1; D: NA; CDR3: CASAADRVSYEQYF; DNA: TGTGCCAGCGCGGCTGACAGAGTTAGCTACGAGCAGTACTTC
size: NA; J: TRBJ1-2; V: TRBV7-3; D: NA; CDR3: CASSLDRKEGYTF; DNA: TGTGCCAGCAGCTTAGACAGAAAGGAAGGCTACACCTTC
size: once; J: TRBJ2-7; V: TRBV5-6; D: TRBD1; CDR3: CASNPTGSYEQYF; DNA: TGTGCCAGCAACCCGACAGGGAGCTACGAGCAGTACTTC
size: NA; J: TRBJ1-5; V: TRBV5-1; D: NA; CDR3: CASSLEGRSQPQHF; DNA: TGCGCCAGCAGCTTGGAGGGCCGGAGCCAGCCCCAGCATTTT
size: NA; J: TRBJ1-3; V: TRBV5-1; D: NA; CDR3: CASSRGQGSENTIYF; DNA: TGCGCCAGCAGTCGGGGACAAGGGTCAGAAAACACCATATATTTT
size: NA; J: TRBJ2-4; V: TRBV2; D: TRBD1; CDR3: CASSGTVLQYF; DNA: TGTGCCAGCAGCGGGACAGTCCTCCAGTACTTC
size: once; J: TRBJ2-2; V: TRBV10-3; D: NA; CDR3: CAISVGRGLADTNTGELFF; DNA: TGTGCCATCAGTGTCGGGAGAGGGCTAGCCGATACGAACACCGGGGAGCTGTTTTTT
size: NA; J: TRBJ2-3; V: TRBV7-6; D: TRBD2; CDR3: CASSLGTSGNTDTQYF; DNA: TGTGCCAGCAGCTTAGGGACTAGCGGGAACACAGATACGCAGTATTTT
size: once; J: TRBJ1-6; V: TRBV10-2; D: TRBD1; CDR3: CASRGQGTYNSPLHF; DNA: TGCGCCAGCAGAGGACAGGGCACCTATAATTCACCCCTCCACTTT
size: medium-sized; J: TRBJ2-2; V: TRBV7-7; D: NA; CDR3: CASSLALGSGELFF; DNA: TGTGCCAGCAGCTTAGCCCTTGGGTCCGGGGAGCTGTTTTTT
size: NA; J: TRBJ1-1; V: TRBV27; D: NA; CDR3: CASSRQVWDEAFF; DNA: TGTGCCAGCAGTAGACAGGTCTGGGATGAAGCTTTCTTT
size: NA; J: TRBJ2-1; V: TRBV9; D: NA; CDR3: CASSVYLSSYNEQFF; DNA: TGTGCCAGCAGCGTATATCTGAGCTCCTACAATGAGCAGTTCTTC
size: NA; J: TRBJ2-1; V: TRBV27; D: NA; CDR3: CASSLGIYNEQFF; DNA: TGTGCCAGCAGTCTCGGGATCTACAATGAGCAGTTCTTC
size: NA; J: TRBJ2-1; V: TRBV15; D: NA; CDR3: CATEISGRGSYNEQFF; DNA: TGTGCCACCGAGATTTCAGGACGGGGGAGTTACAATGAGCAGTTCTTC
size: NA; J: TRBJ2-5; V: TRBV5-1; D: NA; CDR3: CASSAPGRLAETQYF; DNA: TGCGCCAGCAGCGCGCCGGGTCGTCTGGCCGAGACCCAGTACTTC
size: NA; J: TRBJ1-2; V: TRBV10-3; D: NA; CDR3: CAISESPGQRWDNDGYTF; DNA: TGTGCCATCAGTGAGTCGCCAGGGCAACGGTGGGATAATGATGGCTACACCTTC
size: NA; J: TRBJ2-1; V: TRBV12-5; D: NA; CDR3: CASGTQGNEQFF; DNA: TGTGCTAGTGGTACACAGGGAAATGAGCAGTTCTTC
size: NA; J: TRBJ2-1; V: TRBV6-5; D: TRBD1; CDR3: CASSYEAGGNEQFF; DNA: TGTGCCAGCAGTTACGAGGCAGGGGGCAATGAGCAGTTCTTC
size: NA; J: TRBJ1-5; V: TRBV30; D: TRBD1; CDR3: CAWGTGGNQPQHF; DNA: TGTGCCTGGGGGACAGGGGGCAATCAGCCCCAGCATTTT
size: NA; J: TRBJ2-3; V: TRBV27; D: NA; CDR3: CASSFYRVGSTDTQYF; DNA: TGTGCCAGCAGTTTCTATCGGGTGGGGAGCACAGATACGCAGTATTTT
size: NA; J: TRBJ2-1; V: TRBV9; D: NA; CDR3: CASSSTRGPYEQFF; DNA: TGTGCCAGCAGCTCAACCAGGGGTCCTTATGAGCAGTTCTTC
size: NA; J: TRBJ1-1; V: TRBV11-2; D: NA; CDR3: CASSLGQGRGAFF; DNA: TGTGCCAGCAGCTTAGGGCAGGGAAGAGGAGCTTTCTTT
size: few; J: TRBJ1-6; V: TRBV6-1; D: TRBD1; CDR3: CASSAGTGVSPLHF; DNA: TGTGCCAGCAGCGCCGGGACAGGGGTTTCACCCCTCCACTTT
size: NA; J: TRBJ2-7; V: TRBV5-1; D: TRBD1; CDR3: CASSFRTGATYEQYF; DNA: TGCGCCAGCAGTTTCCGGACAGGCGCTACCTACGAGCAGTACTTC
size: once; J: TRBJ2-7; V: TRBV5-4; D: NA; CDR3: CASSRSQGPYEQYF; DNA: TGTGCCAGCAGTAGGTCACAGGGCCCCTACGAGCAGTACTTC
size: NA; J: TRBJ2-2; V: TRBV5-4; D: TRBD2; CDR3: CASRRTSGRNTGELFF; DNA: TGTGCCAGCAGAAGGACTAGCGGGAGGAACACCGGGGAGCTGTTTTTT
size: NA; J: TRBJ2-3; V: TRBV29-1; D: NA; CDR3: CSVSLPRGDTQYF; DNA: TGCAGCGTTAGCCTACCCCGGGGGGATACGCAGTATTTT